This TCR beta chain was captured by sequencing in a study of cytomegalovirus exposure and HLA in healthy donors. A remark on this clone: The target antigen is unknown.

From germline, CDR1 is SGDLS and CDR2 YYNGEE. The CDR3 consists of 17 residues. Trimming left V 0 bases short and J 0 bases short, with 15 bases between. Each donor was healthy, and each was a bone marrow donor. General study results and limits: Productive rates of about 87% or about 30% were seen for most TCR beta V segments in an earlier analysis.

PCR was performed using 60 Vbeta and 13 Jbeta primers. How the authors handled the data: Counted up in a later analysis, unique TCR beta chains came to 60 million to 95 million, with about 9.9 million shared. Only in-frame clones appear in the TCRdb table, and some are missing; sequencing was by immunoSEQ multiplex PCR. Clonal size and the V and J genes are those of that table, whereas D and trimming came from the DNA. The data hold 110,000 or so clones, with about 77% observed a single time. Source material: PBMCs. The genes are TRBV9 and TRBJ2-5; tentative D call: TRBD2 (6 bases). The source of this sequence is a woman in her 30s in good health and CMV-seropositive. As DNA, the CDR3 is TGTGCCAGCAGCGTAGGGCTAGCGAGGCAATACCAAGAGACCCAGTACTTC. It encodes CASSVGLARQYQETQYF.